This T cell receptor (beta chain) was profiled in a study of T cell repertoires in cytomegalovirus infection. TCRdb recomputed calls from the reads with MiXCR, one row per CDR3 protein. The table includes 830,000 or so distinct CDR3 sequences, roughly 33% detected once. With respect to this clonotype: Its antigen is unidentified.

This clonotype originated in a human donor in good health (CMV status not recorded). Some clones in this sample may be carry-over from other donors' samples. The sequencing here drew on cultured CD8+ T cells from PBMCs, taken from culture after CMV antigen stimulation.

This CDR3 reads CASSASGTSGYEQYF. The CDR3 DNA sequence: TGTGCCAGCAGCGCCTCTGGGACTAGCGGCTACGAGCAGTACTTC. This chain links TRBV12-3 or TRBV12-4 with TRBJ2-7, with TRBD2 matching 11 bases. This CDR3 is 15 amino acids long. With 6 bases clipped from V and 3 bases from J, the junction kept 7 bases outside the gene matches.